Here is one T cell receptor (beta chain) with its context. No antigen is known for it. Base qualities were left out, and no much larger clone turns up one base away. The collaborating institutions used their own protocols to collect whole blood in K2EDTA tubes. For TCRbeta analysis, collaborator samples were shipped as frozen whole blood, as isolated PBMCs, or as DNA extracted from either sample type. The immunoSEQ Assay, a bias-controlled multiplex PCR, was used to amplify TCRbeta CDR3 regions from genomic DNA. The paper's data handling went like this. Nucleated cell counts per sample were estimated from amplification of reference gene primers within the assay. Sequence reads were collapsed and filtered to measure the absolute abundance of every unique TCRbeta CDR3 rearrangement. For each sample, productive Simpson clonality was calculated as the square root of Simpson's diversity index across productive rearrangements. The clones in this table, taken by TCRdb from immuneACCESS, are in-frame only. Not every clone is retained; where verified, under half of the shortfall comes from an unresolved V gene, and the cause of the rest is unknown. V, J and clone size are taken as reported in that table, and D and trimming were inferred from the DNA itself. This sample gives more than 75,000 clones in total; about 84% of them show up just once. The ten largest clones add up to roughly 15% of the sample.

This entry is derived from a study of blood T cell repertoires in COVID-19 (dated by TCRdb to about 2020). As for the study more broadly: Collaborator samples came from the United States, Italy and Spain and covered acute and convalescent phases of COVID-19. A de-identified subject ID, COVID-19 status, age in years and sex were almost always included in the sample metadata. The samples were drawn from two sources: the first 160 participants of the ongoing ImmuneRACE study, and 1,000 to 1,500 subjects contributed by 6 global collaborators. The dataset comprised deeply sampled blood TCRbeta repertoires from subjects exposed to, actively infected with, or recovered from COVID-19. The repertoires were released in a freely available public database intended as a resource for research on the immune response to SARS-CoV-2. Where HLA class I and class II types were available, the types were taken from metadata supplied by the sample provider, not from assay-based typing. The material from the prospective study consisted of cDNA or gDNA derived from T cells, B-cell-depleted T cells, or PBMCs.

Overall study outcomes, separate from this receptor: The amount of clinical and demographic metadata varied by source and participant and was provided uncurated.

CDR1 and CDR2 are read off the germline V gene (reference sequence) as SEHNR and FQNEAQ. From the cysteine up to the phenylalanine, the CDR3 has a length of 16 residues. Only the CDR3 DNA is retained, 48 bases long and in frame from the first base. Trimmed from V: 1 base; trimmed from J: 8 bases; junction bases lacking a gene match: 9. The specimen was peripheral blood. The sequence was obtained from a woman aged 70-85 years with acute or convalescent COVID-19. Rearrangement joined TRBV7-9 to TRBJ2-1, with TRBD2 matching 9 junction bases. The CDR3 amino acid sequence is: CASSLGRLAGFDEQFF. The bases read TGTGCCAGCAGCTTAGGGCGTCTAGCGGGATTCGATGAGCAGTTCTTC. Full variable domain (CDR3 extended with the reference TRBV7-9 and TRBJ2-1 proteins): DTGVSQNPRHKITKRGQNVTFRCDPISEHNRLYWYRQTLGQGPEFLTYFQNEAQLEKSRLLSDRFSAERPKGSFSTLEIQRTEQGDSAMYLCASSLGRLAGFDEQFFGPGTRLTVL.